The 10 T cell receptor beta chains reported below all come from one sample, sequenced in a study of blood T cell repertoires in COVID-19. Repertoires were generated with immunoSEQ multiplex PCR, while TCRdb's copy carries only in-frame clones and drops some. The sample holds hundreds of thousands of clones, under 90% seen once. Sequencing was performed on PBMCs or T cells enriched from blood (not recorded which). These receptors came from a woman aged 45 to 65 who had been exposed to COVID-19.

The J gene is TRBJ1-5, the V gene TRBV19; no clear D. This CDR3 spans 15 amino acids. V lost 3 bases and J lost 0, with 9 bases in between. Germline V gene data show CDR1 as LNHDA and CDR2 as SQIVND (reference sequence). Here the CDR3 DNA reads TGTGCCAGTAGTATCAAACATCATAGCAATCAGCCCCAGCATTTT. This translates into CASSIKHHSNQPQHF.

This clone was counted a single time. V is TRBV2 and J is TRBJ2-3; D possibly corresponds to TRBD1 (6 bases). Germline CDR1 and CDR2: SNHLY and FYNNEI. V was pared by 3 bases and J by 3 bases, with 16 bases between. This CDR3 region has 16 residues. The CDR3 region is CASSEGQRGRTDTQYF. The CDR3 DNA reads TGTGCCAGCAGTGAGGGTCAGAGGGGGAGAACAGATACGCAGTATTTT.

This rearrangement joins TRBV27 to TRBJ2-1; 7 bases fit TRBD1. CDR1 and CDR2 from the germline V gene are MNHEY and SMNVEV (reference sequence). The CDR3 extends over 14 amino acids. V lost 6 bases to trimming and J lost 3 bases; unmatched junction nucleotides: 5. Here the CDR3 reads CASRPGQNYNEQFF. CDR3 nucleotides: TGTGCCAGCAGACCGGGACAGAACTACAATGAGCAGTTCTTC.

This chain joins TRBV7-2 and TRBJ2-2, with unresolved D. Deletions cut 5 bases from V and 2 bases from J, with 9 bases between. CDR1 and CDR2 from the germline V gene are SGHTA and FQGNSA. The CDR3 has 14 residues. The CDR3 DNA follows: TGTGCCAGCAGCCCTTACTTTAACACCGGGGAGCTGTTTTTT. This encodes CASSPYFNTGELFF.

This sequence joins TRBV7-2 and TRBJ2-5; 9 bases line up with TRBD1. V was clipped by 5 bases and J by 5 bases; unmatched bases: 9. In germline, CDR1 is SGHTA, CDR2 FQGNSA. The CDR3 extends over 15 amino acids. The chain's CDR3 is CASSPQGAASETQYF. In nucleotides, the CDR3 is TGTGCCAGCAGCCCACAGGGGGCCGCTTCGGAGACCCAGTACTTC.

V and J are TRBV28 and TRBJ2-5; 7 bases match TRBD1. This CDR3 is built from 15 residues. CDR1 is MDHEN and CDR2 is SYDVKM in the germline V gene. Losses at the gene ends were 6 bases for V and 5 bases for J; bases not matched to a gene: 12. The CDR3 loop reads CASSATSGGRETQYF. The CDR3 DNA is TGTGCCAGCAGCGCCACCTCAGGGGGTAGGGAGACCCAGTACTTC. The full variable domain, in which reference TRBV28 and TRBJ2-5 provide the parts outside the CDR3, is DVKVTQSSRYLVKRTGEKVFLECVQDMDHENMFWYRQDPGLGLRLIYFSYDVKMKEKGDIPEGYSVSREKKERFSLILESASTNQTSMYLCASSATSGGRETQYFGPGTRLLVL.

This chain joins TRBV3-1 (or the pseudogene TRBV3-2) and TRBJ2-7; 8 nucleotides match TRBD2. This CDR3 contains 14 residues. Per germline, CDR1 LGHDT and CDR2 YNNKEL (reference sequence). With 5 bases clipped from V and 1 base from J, the junction kept 4 bases outside the gene matches. The CDR3 here is CASSSLAGSYEQYF. For the CDR3, the DNA is TGTGCCAGCAGCTCCTTAGCGGGGTCCTACGAGCAGTACTTC.

The DNA of the CDR3 is TGTGCCAGCAGCAAAGACCCAAAAAGTGGCCGACTTCCCTTTAAGGAAAAACTGTTTTTT. Residues: CASSKDPKSGRLPFKEKLFF. This chain connects TRBV21-1 to TRBJ1-4. TRBV21-1 is marked as a pseudogene. The CDR3 sequence is 20 residues long.

The rearrangement joins TRBV29-1 to TRBJ2-2; 13 nucleotides line up with TRBD2. The V gene's germline CDR1 is SQVTM and CDR2 ANQGSEA. The trim removed 7 bases at V and 5 bases at J, leaving 4 bases unmatched. The CDR3 has 14 residues. CDR3 coding DNA: TGCAGCGCCGTGACTAGCGGGGGGACCGGGGAGCTGTTTTTT. Encoded protein: CSAVTSGGTGELFF.

This clone was picked up a small number of times. This chain joins TRBV24-1 and TRBJ1-6, with 9 bases matching TRBD1. V was pared by 2 bases and J by 8 bases, with 6 bases of the junction left unmatched. CDR1 is KGHDR and CDR2 is SFDVKD in the germline V gene. The CDR3 length is 16 residues. The CDR3 protein is CATSDYRDRVHSPLHF. Here the CDR3 DNA reads TGTGCCACCAGTGATTACCGGGACAGGGTCCATTCACCCCTCCACTTT.